A selection of T cell receptor beta chains follows, all from one sample in a study of T cells in Graves' hyperthyroidism and ophthalmopathy. TCRdb used MiXCR to reprocess the multiplex PCR reads, holding one entry per CDR3 protein. The sample contains over 300,000 distinct CDR3 sequences, 11% to 15% of which appear only once. Sequencing was performed on blood. These receptors came from a woman aged 55-70 years with Graves' hyperthyroidism. Each CDR3 is given with its conserved first and last residue. The order of the fields is CDR3 protein, CDR3 DNA, V gene, clone size, J gene, D gene. A D gene is named only where the DNA matches it firmly. Size tells how often a clone was seen (once, few, many) or the class of an expanded clone, and some rows leave it out.

CDR3aa: CASSLGGGAEEQFF; CDR3nt: TGTGCCAGCAGCTTAGGCGGTGGAGCCGAAGAGCAGTTCTTC; v_gene: TRBV7-8; abundance: many; j_gene: TRBJ2-1; d_gene: NA
CDR3aa: CASSIGGGAGEQYF; CDR3nt: TGTGCCAGTAGTATTGGGGGGGGGGCTGGCGAGCAGTACTTC; v_gene: TRBV19; abundance: few; j_gene: TRBJ2-7; d_gene: NA
CDR3aa: CSARDRPNQPQHF; CDR3nt: TGCAGTGCTAGGGACAGACCAAATCAGCCCCAGCATTTT; v_gene: TRBV20-1; abundance: NA; j_gene: TRBJ1-5; d_gene: NA
CDR3aa: CATSDYGTGGLGNQPQHF; CDR3nt: TGTGCCACCAGTGATTACGGGACAGGGGGCTTGGGCAATCAGCCCCAGCATTTT; v_gene: TRBV24-1; abundance: few; j_gene: TRBJ1-5; d_gene: TRBD1
CDR3aa: CSARDTGQASYEQYF; CDR3nt: TGCAGTGCTAGAGATACGGGACAGGCCAGTTACGAGCAGTACTTC; v_gene: TRBV20-1; abundance: many; j_gene: TRBJ2-7; d_gene: TRBD1
CDR3aa: CATEASSYEQYF; CDR3nt: TGTGCCACCGAGGCTAGCTCCTACGAGCAGTACTTC; v_gene: TRBV28; abundance: many; j_gene: TRBJ2-7; d_gene: NA
CDR3aa: CATSRAYPGEGLNEQFF; CDR3nt: TGTGCCACCAGCAGAGCGTACCCGGGGGAGGGCCTCAATGAGCAGTTCTTC; v_gene: TRBV15; abundance: few; j_gene: TRBJ2-1; d_gene: TRBD2
CDR3aa: CASSQQGARAFF; CDR3nt: TGTGCCAGCAGTCAACAGGGGGCGAGAGCTTTCTTT; v_gene: TRBV7-8; abundance: many; j_gene: TRBJ1-1; d_gene: TRBD1
CDR3aa: CASSYSIDRGQPQHF; CDR3nt: TGTGCCAGCAGTTACTCGATCGACCGTGGGCAGCCCCAGCATTTT; v_gene: TRBV6-2/TRBV6-3; abundance: few; j_gene: TRBJ1-5; d_gene: NA
CDR3aa: CASSPQDGTDTQYF; CDR3nt: TGTGCCAGCTCACCACAGGACGGCACAGATACGCAGTATTTT; v_gene: TRBV18; abundance: many; j_gene: TRBJ2-3; d_gene: NA
CDR3aa: CANTKGGNTEAFF; CDR3nt: TGTGCGAACACGAAGGGGGGGAACACTGAAGCTTTCTTT; v_gene: TRBV2; abundance: NA; j_gene: TRBJ1-1; d_gene: NA
CDR3aa: CATSDTRAYEQYF; CDR3nt: TGTGCCACCAGTGATACCCGGGCGTACGAGCAGTACTTC; v_gene: TRBV24-1; abundance: NA; j_gene: TRBJ2-7; d_gene: NA
CDR3aa: CASSLGGGGLWTEAFF; CDR3nt: TGTGCCAGCAGCTTAGGAGGGGGGGGGCTGTGGACTGAAGCTTTCTTT; v_gene: TRBV7-6; abundance: NA; j_gene: TRBJ1-1; d_gene: NA
CDR3aa: CATRDRYSNQPQHF; CDR3nt: TGTGCCACCCGTGACAGGTATAGCAATCAGCCCCAGCATTTT; v_gene: TRBV5-4; abundance: few; j_gene: TRBJ1-5; d_gene: NA
CDR3aa: CSAAPSGTTDTQYF; CDR3nt: TGCAGTGCTGCCCCTAGCGGGACCACAGATACGCAGTATTTT; v_gene: TRBV20-1; abundance: NA; j_gene: TRBJ2-3; d_gene: TRBD2
CDR3aa: CASSLIIDEQFF; CDR3nt: TGTGCCAGCAGTTTGATTATAGATGAGCAGTTCTTC; v_gene: TRBV12-3/TRBV12-4; abundance: few; j_gene: TRBJ2-1; d_gene: NA
CDR3aa: CASSQGDSYQPQHF; CDR3nt: TGTGCCAGCAGCCAGGGGGACAGTTATCAGCCCCAGCATTTT; v_gene: TRBV5-5; abundance: many; j_gene: TRBJ1-5; d_gene: TRBD1
CDR3aa: CASSVGQANIQYF; CDR3nt: TGTGCCAGCAGCGTGGGACAGGCGAACATTCAGTACTTC; v_gene: TRBV11-2; abundance: many; j_gene: TRBJ2-4; d_gene: TRBD1
CDR3aa: CASSLWDRGVPGANVLTF; CDR3nt: TGTGCCAGCAGTCTATGGGACAGGGGAGTGCCTGGGGCCAACGTCCTGACTTTC; v_gene: TRBV28; abundance: many; j_gene: TRBJ2-6; d_gene: TRBD1
CDR3aa: CSARDPAPDTQYF; CDR3nt: TGCAGTGCTAGAGATCCGGCGCCAGATACGCAGTATTTT; v_gene: TRBV20-1; abundance: many; j_gene: TRBJ2-3; d_gene: NA
CDR3aa: CAGGLGTGRSQAFF; CDR3nt: TGTGCTGGTGGTTTGGGGACAGGGAGGTCCCAGGCTTTCTTT; v_gene: TRBV12-5; abundance: few; j_gene: TRBJ1-1; d_gene: TRBD1
CDR3aa: CASSYTRINRNEQFF; CDR3nt: TGTGCCAGCAGTTACACGAGGATCAATAGGAATGAGCAGTTCTTC; v_gene: TRBV6-5; abundance: few; j_gene: TRBJ2-1; d_gene: NA
CDR3aa: CAGTQGGSNYGYTF; CDR3nt: TGTGCCGGAACCCAGGGGGGCTCTAACTATGGCTACACCTTC; v_gene: TRBV28; abundance: NA; j_gene: TRBJ1-2; d_gene: TRBD1
CDR3aa: CASSGGQGANEQFF; CDR3nt: TGCGCCAGCAGCGGGGGACAGGGGGCTAATGAGCAGTTCTTC; v_gene: TRBV5-1; abundance: many; j_gene: TRBJ2-1; d_gene: TRBD1
CDR3aa: CSVGLVDRGIGELFF; CDR3nt: TGCAGCGTTGGATTGGTGGACAGGGGTATCGGGGAGCTGTTTTTT; v_gene: TRBV29-1; abundance: NA; j_gene: TRBJ2-2; d_gene: TRBD1
CDR3aa: CASSPQEGTDYGYTF; CDR3nt: TGTGCCAGCAGCCCCCAGGAGGGGACGGACTATGGCTACACCTTC; v_gene: TRBV7-2; abundance: NA; j_gene: TRBJ1-2; d_gene: NA
CDR3aa: CASRDFNEQYF; CDR3nt: TGTGCCAGCAGGGATTTTAACGAGCAGTACTTC; v_gene: TRBV6-1; abundance: few; j_gene: TRBJ2-7; d_gene: NA
CDR3aa: CASSNGLAGAEQYF; CDR3nt: TGTGCCAGCAGTAATGGACTAGCGGGAGCCGAGCAGTACTTC; v_gene: TRBV12-3/TRBV12-4; abundance: many; j_gene: TRBJ2-7; d_gene: TRBD2
CDR3aa: CASSQVSEQFF; CDR3nt: TGTGCCAGCAGCCAAGTATCCGAGCAGTTCTTC; v_gene: TRBV14; abundance: many; j_gene: TRBJ2-1; d_gene: NA
CDR3aa: CASSLGASTNEKLFF; CDR3nt: TGTGCCAGCAGCTTGGGTGCGTCAACTAATGAAAAACTGTTTTTT; v_gene: TRBV11-2; abundance: once; j_gene: TRBJ1-4; d_gene: NA
CDR3aa: CSARDLVRGDNSPLHF; CDR3nt: TGCAGTGCTAGAGATCTAGTTAGGGGGGATAATTCACCCCTCCACTTT; v_gene: TRBV20-1; abundance: few; j_gene: TRBJ1-6; d_gene: NA